This T cell receptor beta chain was recorded in a study of T cell responses to AZD1222 COVID-19 vaccine. On this clone itself: Its antigen is as yet unknown.

TCRdb keeps only in-frame clones here, not all; method: immunoSEQ multiplex PCR. Here the sample spans about 150,000 clones, 88% being singletons. General study results and limits: No day 14 peak samples; only post-peak repertoires were characterized.

This CDR3 spans 12 amino acids. Trimming cost V 0 bases and J 3 bases, with 3 bases left between them. Germline V lookup: CDR1 MNHEY, CDR2 SVGEGT. Material: peripheral blood, obtained after recovery from COVID-19. This chain joins TRBV6-2 or TRBV6-3 and TRBJ2-7; D remains unclear. This receptor was identified in an adult who had recovered from COVID-19. CDR3 sequence (DNA): TGTGCCAGCAGTTACTCAGACTACGAGCAGTACTTC. Translated, it gives CASSYSDYEQYF.